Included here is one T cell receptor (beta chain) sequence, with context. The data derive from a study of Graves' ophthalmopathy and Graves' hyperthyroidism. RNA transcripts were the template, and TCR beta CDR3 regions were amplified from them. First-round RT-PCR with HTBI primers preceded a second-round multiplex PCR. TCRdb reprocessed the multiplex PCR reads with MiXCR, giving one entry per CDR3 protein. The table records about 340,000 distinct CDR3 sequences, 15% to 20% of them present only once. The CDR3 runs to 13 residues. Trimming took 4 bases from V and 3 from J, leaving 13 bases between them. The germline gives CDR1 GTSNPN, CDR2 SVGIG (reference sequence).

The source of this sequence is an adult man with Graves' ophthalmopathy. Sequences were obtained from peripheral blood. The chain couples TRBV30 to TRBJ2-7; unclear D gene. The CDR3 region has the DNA TGTGCCTGGAACCTGGGCAGAGACTACGAGCAGTACTTC. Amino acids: CAWNLGRDYEQYF.